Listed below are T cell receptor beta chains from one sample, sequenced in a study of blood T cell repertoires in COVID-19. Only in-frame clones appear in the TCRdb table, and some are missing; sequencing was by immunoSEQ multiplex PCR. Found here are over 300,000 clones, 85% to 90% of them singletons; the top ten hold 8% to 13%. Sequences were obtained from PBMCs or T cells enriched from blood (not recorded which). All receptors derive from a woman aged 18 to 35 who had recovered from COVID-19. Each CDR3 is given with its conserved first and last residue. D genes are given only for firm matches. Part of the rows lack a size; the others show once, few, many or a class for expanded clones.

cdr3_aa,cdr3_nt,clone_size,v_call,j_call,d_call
CSVLLLQGYWGYTF,TGCAGCGTCCTACTCTTACAGGGATACTGGGGCTACACCTTC,-,TRBV29-1,TRBJ1-2,-
CASSLSGLAGGNEQFF,TGTGCCAGCAGCTTATCAGGTCTAGCGGGGGGCAATGAGCAGTTCTTC,-,TRBV7-3,TRBJ2-1,TRBD2
CSVVYRDTEAFF,TGCAGCGTTGTTTACAGGGACACTGAAGCTTTCTTT,-,TRBV29-1,TRBJ1-1,-
CASSWGQGTSYNEQFF,TGTGCCAGCAGCTGGGGACAGGGAACATCCTACAATGAGCAGTTCTTC,-,TRBV7-3,TRBJ2-1,TRBD1
CASSLAGGMFNVLTF,TGTGCCAGCAGCTTGGCGGGGGGCATGTTCAACGTCCTGACTTTC,-,TRBV5-5,TRBJ2-6,-
CASSIQLAGVYEQYF,TGTGCCAGTAGTATACAACTAGCGGGGGTCTACGAGCAGTACTTC,-,TRBV19,TRBJ2-7,TRBD2
CASSLDFTVAYEQYF,TGTGCCAGCAGCTTAGATTTTACGGTCGCCTACGAGCAGTACTTC,-,TRBV11-2,TRBJ2-7,-
CAWSVSRLVFF,TGTGCCTGGAGTGTAAGCAGGCTGGTGTTTTTT,few,TRBV30,TRBJ1-4,-
CASSLQTGIDYGYTF,TGTGCCAGCAGTTTACAAACAGGGATTGACTATGGCTACACCTTC,-,TRBV28,TRBJ1-2,-
CASSSGPLNWRTEAFF,TGTGCCAGTAGTTCCGGACCCTTAAATTGGAGGACTGAAGCTTTCTTT,many,TRBV19,TRBJ1-1,-
CASLSGGDSNTGELFF,TGTGCCAGTCTTAGCGGGGGGGACTCGAACACCGGGGAGCTGTTTTTT,-,TRBV19,TRBJ2-2,TRBD2
CASSDSSYEQYF,TGTGCCAGCAGTGATAGCTCCTACGAGCAGTACTTC,-,TRBV9,TRBJ2-7,-
CASSRDRRSDNSPLHF,TGTGCCAGCAGCCGGGACAGGAGGTCCGATAATTCACCCCTCCACTTT,-,TRBV9,TRBJ1-6,TRBD1
CASSLDRYTEAFF,TGCGCCAGCAGCTTGGACAGATACACTGAAGCTTTCTTT,-,TRBV5-1,TRBJ1-1,-
CSVADRGRGTEAFF,TGCAGCGTTGCTGACAGGGGGCGGGGGACTGAAGCTTTCTTT,-,TRBV29-1,TRBJ1-1,TRBD1
CATSDFGLAGVTGELFF,TGTGCCACCAGTGATTTCGGACTAGCGGGAGTCACCGGGGAGCTGTTTTTT,-,TRBV24-1,TRBJ2-2,TRBD2
CASSVGQLNTEAFF,TGTGCCAGCAGCGTAGGACAGTTGAACACTGAAGCTTTCTTT,-,TRBV9,TRBJ1-1,-
CASSLVPGRPEAFF,TGTGCCAGCAGCTTAGTACCGGGAAGACCTGAAGCTTTCTTT,once,TRBV7-9,TRBJ1-1,-
CASTLLGQGDTGELFF,TGTGCCAGCACGCTTTTGGGACAGGGAGACACCGGGGAGCTGTTTTTT,-,TRBV28,TRBJ2-2,TRBD1
CASSLSGSAREQYF,TGTGCCAGCAGCTTGAGCGGGAGTGCGAGAGAGCAGTACTTC,-,TRBV13,TRBJ2-7,TRBD2
CAWSVTTGVGQPQHF,TGTGCCTGGAGTGTTACAACAGGGGTCGGTCAGCCCCAGCATTTT,-,TRBV30,TRBJ1-5,TRBD1
CASSPLMRSNTGELFF,TGTGCCAGCAGCCCCCTCATGCGATCGAACACCGGGGAGCTGTTTTTT,-,TRBV14,TRBJ2-2,-
CASSLNGFSEAFF,TGTGCCAGTAGTCTCAACGGGTTCTCAGAAGCTTTCTTT,-,TRBV19,TRBJ1-1,-
CASSPSFDRAGGYTF,TGTGCCAGCTCGCCTTCTTTCGACAGGGCTGGGGGCTACACCTTC,-,TRBV18,TRBJ1-2,TRBD1
CASSEEQGTEAFF,TGCGCCAGCAGCGAAGAACAGGGGACTGAAGCTTTCTTT,-,TRBV4-1,TRBJ1-1,TRBD1
CSVDVSYEQYF,TGCAGCGTTGACGTATCCTACGAGCAGTACTTC,-,TRBV29-1,TRBJ2-7,-
CASSLDRGGTGLNEQFF,TGTGCCAGCAGCTTAGATAGGGGAGGGACAGGGCTGAATGAGCAGTTCTTC,-,TRBV11-2,TRBJ2-1,TRBD1
CASSPRQGTYEQYF,TGTGCCAGCTCACCACGACAGGGTACCTACGAGCAGTACTTC,-,TRBV18,TRBJ2-7,TRBD1
CAISPLGGELFF,TGTGCCATCAGTCCCCTCGGGGGGGAGCTGTTTTTT,-,TRBV10-3,TRBJ2-2,-
CASSPILAGELFF,TGTGCCAGCAGCCCCATACTGGCCGGGGAGCTGTTTTTT,-,TRBV3-1/TRBV3-2,TRBJ2-2,-
CASSLGDSRYNEQFF,TGCGCCAGCAGCTTGGGGGACTCAAGATATAATGAGCAGTTCTTC,-,TRBV5-1,TRBJ2-1,-
CASSLVPQSTTEAFF,TGCGCCAGCAGCTTGGTGCCACAGTCAACAACTGAAGCTTTCTTT,-,TRBV5-1,TRBJ1-1,-
CASSPPRGAGELFF,TGTGCCAGCAGCCCCCCAAGAGGAGCCGGGGAGCTGTTTTTT,-,TRBV9,TRBJ2-2,-
CASSLNGVGGNTGELFF,TGTGCCAGCAGCTTAAATGGTGTAGGGGGGAACACCGGGGAGCTGTTTTTT,-,TRBV7-3,TRBJ2-2,-
CAWSRGDEQYF,TGTGCCTGGTCCAGGGGAGACGAGCAGTACTTC,once,TRBV30,TRBJ2-7,-
CASSQDAGTGGVTEAFF,TGCGCCAGCAGCCAAGACGCCGGGACAGGGGGCGTCACTGAAGCTTTCTTT,-,TRBV4-1,TRBJ1-1,TRBD1
CASSFSEGVSYEQYF,TGTGCCAGCAGCTTCTCCGAAGGGGTTTCCTACGAGCAGTACTTC,-,TRBV7-6,TRBJ2-7,-
CASSYSRALRLYNEQFF,TGTGCCAGCAGTTACAGCAGGGCCCTACGGTTATACAATGAGCAGTTCTTC,-,TRBV6-2/TRBV6-3,TRBJ2-1,-
CASSLVPVTGAGEQFF,TGCGCCAGCAGCTTGGTGCCCGTGACAGGGGCTGGTGAGCAGTTCTTC,-,TRBV5-1,TRBJ2-1,TRBD1
CASSDPDRTTNYGYTF,TGCGCCAGCAGTGATCCCGACAGGACCACTAACTATGGCTACACCTTC,-,TRBV10-1,TRBJ1-2,-
CASSVLAGGPHEQFF,TGTGCCAGCAGCGTCTTAGCGGGAGGGCCCCATGAGCAGTTCTTC,-,TRBV7-9,TRBJ2-1,TRBD2
CASSSGLSSGNTIYF,TGTGCCAGCAGCTCCGGACTGTCCTCTGGAAACACCATATATTTT,-,TRBV5-8,TRBJ1-3,-
CASSPRPQAPQHF,TGTGCCAGCAGCCCCCGCCCCCAGGCGCCCCAGCATTTT,once,TRBV7-8,TRBJ1-5,-
CASSLGLAGSSSYEQYF,TGTGCCAGCAGCTTGGGACTAGCGGGAAGTAGCTCCTACGAGCAGTACTTC,-,TRBV7-6,TRBJ2-7,TRBD2
CASTKGRDNEQFF,TGTGCCAGTACAAAGGGGAGGGACAATGAGCAGTTCTTC,-,TRBV19,TRBJ2-1,TRBD2